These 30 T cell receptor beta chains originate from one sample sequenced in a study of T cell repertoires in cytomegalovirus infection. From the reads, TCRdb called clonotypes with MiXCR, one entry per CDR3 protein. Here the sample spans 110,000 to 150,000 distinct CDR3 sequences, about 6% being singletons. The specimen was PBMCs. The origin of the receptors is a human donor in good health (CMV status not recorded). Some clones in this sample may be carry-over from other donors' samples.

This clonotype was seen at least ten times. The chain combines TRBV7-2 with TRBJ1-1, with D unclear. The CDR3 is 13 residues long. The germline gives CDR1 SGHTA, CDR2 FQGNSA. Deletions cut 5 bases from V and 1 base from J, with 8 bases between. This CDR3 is CASSPHKNTEAFF. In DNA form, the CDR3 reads TGTGCCAGCAGCCCCCACAAGAACACTGAAGCTTTCTTT.

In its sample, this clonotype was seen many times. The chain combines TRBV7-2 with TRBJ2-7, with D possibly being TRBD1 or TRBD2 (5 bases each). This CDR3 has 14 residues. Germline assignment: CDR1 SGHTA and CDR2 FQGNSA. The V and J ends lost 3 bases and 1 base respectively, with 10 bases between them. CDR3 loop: CASSLGTVSYEQYF. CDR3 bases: TGTGCCAGCAGCTTGGGGACGGTTTCCTACGAGCAGTACTTC. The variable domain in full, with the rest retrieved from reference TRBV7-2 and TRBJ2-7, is GAGVSQSPSNKVTEKGKDVELRCDPISGHTALYWYRQSLGQGLEFLIYFQGNSAPDKSGLPSDRFSAERTGGSVSTLTIQRTQQEDSAVYLCASSLGTVSYEQYFGPGTRLTVT.

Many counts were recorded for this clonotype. The CDR3 region is CASSLRSGSGANVLTF. In DNA form, the CDR3 reads TGTGCCAGCAGCTTACGGAGTGGTTCTGGGGCCAACGTCCTGACTTTC. This sequence joins TRBV7-2 and TRBJ2-6; no clear D gene. Germline CDR1 SGHTA, CDR2 FQGNSA. The CDR3 spans 16 residues. Trimming left V 2 bases short and J 1 base short, with 9 bases between.

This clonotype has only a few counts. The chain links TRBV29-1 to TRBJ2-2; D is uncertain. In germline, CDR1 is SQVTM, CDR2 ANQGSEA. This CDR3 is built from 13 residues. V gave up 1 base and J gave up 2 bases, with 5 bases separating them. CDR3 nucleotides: TGCAGCGTTGAAGCCACCAACACCGGGGAGCTGTTTTTT. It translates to CSVEATNTGELFF.

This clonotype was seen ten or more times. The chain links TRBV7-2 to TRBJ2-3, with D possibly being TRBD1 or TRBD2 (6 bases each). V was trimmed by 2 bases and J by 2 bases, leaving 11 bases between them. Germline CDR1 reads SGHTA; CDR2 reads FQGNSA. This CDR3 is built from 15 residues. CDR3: CASSLSGGLTDTQYF. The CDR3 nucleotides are TGTGCCAGCAGCTTATCCGGGGGCCTCACAGATACGCAGTATTTT.

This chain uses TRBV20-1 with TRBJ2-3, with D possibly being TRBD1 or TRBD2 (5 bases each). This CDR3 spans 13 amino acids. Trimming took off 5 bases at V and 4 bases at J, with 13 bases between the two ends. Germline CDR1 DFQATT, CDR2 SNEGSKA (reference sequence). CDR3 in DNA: TGCAGTGCTCAACGGGGCGGAGCAGATACGCAGTATTTT. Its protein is CSAQRGGADTQYF.

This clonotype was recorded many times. CDR3 loop: CASSSGQGMSQPQHF. The DNA of the CDR3 is TGTGCCAGCAGCTCAGGACAGGGAATGAGCCAGCCCCAGCATTTT. J is TRBJ1-5 and V is TRBV6-2 or TRBV6-3; TRBD1 matches 8 bases. From germline, CDR1 is MNHEY and CDR2 SVGEGT. Trimming took 6 bases from V and 7 from J; bases not matched to a gene: 11. The CDR3 is 15 residues long.

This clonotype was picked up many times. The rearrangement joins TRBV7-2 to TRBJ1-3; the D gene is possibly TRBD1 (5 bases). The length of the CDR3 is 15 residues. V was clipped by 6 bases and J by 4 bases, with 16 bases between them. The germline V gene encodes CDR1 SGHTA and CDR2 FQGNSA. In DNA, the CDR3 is TGTGCCAGCAGTACGGACGGGGGGACGGGAAACACCATATATTTT. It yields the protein CASSTDGGTGNTIYF. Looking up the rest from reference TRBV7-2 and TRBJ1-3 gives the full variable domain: GAGVSQSPSNKVTEKGKDVELRCDPISGHTALYWYRQSLGQGLEFLIYFQGNSAPDKSGLPSDRFSAERTGGSVSTLTIQRTQQEDSAVYLCASSTDGGTGNTIYFGEGSWLTVV.

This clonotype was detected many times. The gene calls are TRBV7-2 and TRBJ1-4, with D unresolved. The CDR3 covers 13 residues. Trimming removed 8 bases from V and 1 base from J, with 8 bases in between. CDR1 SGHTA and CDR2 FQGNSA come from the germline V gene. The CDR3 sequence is CASATGTNEKLFF. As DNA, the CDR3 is TGTGCCAGCGCGACGGGAACTAATGAAAAACTGTTTTTT.

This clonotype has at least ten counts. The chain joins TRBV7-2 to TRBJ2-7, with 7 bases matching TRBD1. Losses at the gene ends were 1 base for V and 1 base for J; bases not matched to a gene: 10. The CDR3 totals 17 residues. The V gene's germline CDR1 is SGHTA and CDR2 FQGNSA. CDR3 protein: CASSLGWRQGASYEQYF. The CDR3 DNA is TGTGCCAGCAGCTTAGGTTGGAGACAGGGAGCTTCCTACGAGCAGTACTTC. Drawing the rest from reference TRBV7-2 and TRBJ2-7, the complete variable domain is GAGVSQSPSNKVTEKGKDVELRCDPISGHTALYWYRQSLGQGLEFLIYFQGNSAPDKSGLPSDRFSAERTGGSVSTLTIQRTQQEDSAVYLCASSLGWRQGASYEQYFGPGTRLTVT.

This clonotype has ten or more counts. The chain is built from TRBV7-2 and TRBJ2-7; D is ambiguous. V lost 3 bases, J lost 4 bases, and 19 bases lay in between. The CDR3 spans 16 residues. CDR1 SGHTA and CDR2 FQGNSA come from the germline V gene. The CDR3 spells CASSFISLGTVYEQYF. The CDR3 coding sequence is TGTGCCAGCAGCTTTATCTCGTTGGGAACCGTATACGAGCAGTACTTC.

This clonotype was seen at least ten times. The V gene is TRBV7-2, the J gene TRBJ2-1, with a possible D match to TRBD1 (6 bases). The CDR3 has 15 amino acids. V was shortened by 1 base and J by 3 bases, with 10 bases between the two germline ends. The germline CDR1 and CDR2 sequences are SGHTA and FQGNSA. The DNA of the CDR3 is TGTGCCAGCAGCTTAGAACCACAGGGCTACAATGAGCAGTTCTTC. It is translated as CASSLEPQGYNEQFF.

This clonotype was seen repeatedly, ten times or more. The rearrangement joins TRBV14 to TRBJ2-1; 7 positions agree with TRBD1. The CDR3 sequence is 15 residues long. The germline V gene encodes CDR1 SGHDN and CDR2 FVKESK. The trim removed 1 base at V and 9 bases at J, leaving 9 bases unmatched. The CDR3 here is CASSQGATGWSEQFF. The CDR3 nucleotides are TGTGCCAGCAGCCAAGGCGCGACAGGGTGGTCTGAGCAGTTCTTC.

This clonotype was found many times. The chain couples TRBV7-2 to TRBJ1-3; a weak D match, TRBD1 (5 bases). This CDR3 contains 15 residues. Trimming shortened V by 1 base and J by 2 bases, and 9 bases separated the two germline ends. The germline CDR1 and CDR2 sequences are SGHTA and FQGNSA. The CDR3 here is CASSLDPGPGNTIYF. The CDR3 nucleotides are TGTGCCAGCAGCTTAGATCCGGGGCCTGGAAACACCATATATTTT.

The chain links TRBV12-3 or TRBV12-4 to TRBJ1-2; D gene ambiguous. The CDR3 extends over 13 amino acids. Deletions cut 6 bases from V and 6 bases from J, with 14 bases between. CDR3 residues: CASSTVRSDGYTF. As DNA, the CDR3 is TGTGCCAGCAGCACGGTCCGGTCGGATGGCTACACCTTC.

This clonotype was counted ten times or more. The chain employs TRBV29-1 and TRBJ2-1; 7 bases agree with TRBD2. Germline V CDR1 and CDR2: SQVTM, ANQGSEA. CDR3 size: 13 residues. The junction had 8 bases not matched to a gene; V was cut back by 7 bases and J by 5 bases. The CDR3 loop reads CSANPGLNNEQFF. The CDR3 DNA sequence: TGCAGCGCCAACCCGGGACTAAACAATGAGCAGTTCTTC.

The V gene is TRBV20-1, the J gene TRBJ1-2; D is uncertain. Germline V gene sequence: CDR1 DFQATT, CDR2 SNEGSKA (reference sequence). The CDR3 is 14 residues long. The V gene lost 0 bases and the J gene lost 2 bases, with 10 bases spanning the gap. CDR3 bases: TGCAGTGCTAGAGAGACGGGAATCAACTATGGCTACACCTTC. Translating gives CSARETGINYGYTF.

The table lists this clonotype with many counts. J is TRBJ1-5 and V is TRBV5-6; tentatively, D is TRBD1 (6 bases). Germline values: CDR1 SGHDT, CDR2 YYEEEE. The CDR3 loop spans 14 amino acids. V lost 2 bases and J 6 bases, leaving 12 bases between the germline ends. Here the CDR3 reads CASSFRGAGQPQHF. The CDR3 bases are TGTGCCAGCAGCTTCCGGGGGGCAGGTCAGCCCCAGCATTTT.

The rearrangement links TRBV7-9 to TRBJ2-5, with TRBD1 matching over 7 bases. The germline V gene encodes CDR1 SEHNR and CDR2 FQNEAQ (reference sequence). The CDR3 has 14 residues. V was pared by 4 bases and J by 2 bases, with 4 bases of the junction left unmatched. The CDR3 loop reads CASSSGQYQETQYF. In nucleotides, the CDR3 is TGTGCCAGCAGCTCGGGACAGTATCAAGAGACCCAGTACTTC. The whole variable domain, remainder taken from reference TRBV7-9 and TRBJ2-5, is DTGVSQNPRHKITKRGQNVTFRCDPISEHNRLYWYRQTLGQGPEFLTYFQNEAQLEKSRLLSDRFSAERPKGSFSTLEIQRTEQGDSAMYLCASSSGQYQETQYFGPGTRLLVL.

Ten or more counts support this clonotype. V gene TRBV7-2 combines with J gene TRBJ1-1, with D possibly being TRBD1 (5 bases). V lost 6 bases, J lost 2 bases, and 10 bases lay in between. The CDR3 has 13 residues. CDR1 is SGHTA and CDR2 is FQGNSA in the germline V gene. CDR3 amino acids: CASRVGPNTEAFF. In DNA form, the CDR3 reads TGTGCCAGCAGGGTGGGACCCAACACTGAAGCTTTCTTT.

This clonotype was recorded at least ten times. The CDR3 DNA reads TGTGCCAGCAGCTACAGGGACCTCCTCTTCCAAGCTTTCTTT. Protein product: CASSYRDLLFQAFF. The chain joins TRBV7-2 to TRBJ1-1, with a tentative D call TRBD1 (6 bases). V gave up 4 bases and J gave up 9 bases, with 18 bases separating them. CDR1 SGHTA and CDR2 FQGNSA come from the germline V gene. The CDR3 is made up of 14 amino acids.

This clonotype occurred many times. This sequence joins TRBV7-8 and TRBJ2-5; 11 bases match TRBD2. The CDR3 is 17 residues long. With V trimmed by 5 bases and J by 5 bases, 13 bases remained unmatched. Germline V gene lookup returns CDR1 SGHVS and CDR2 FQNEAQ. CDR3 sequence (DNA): TGTGCCAGCAGCAAAACTAGCGGGGGAGGCTTTGAGGAGACCCAGTACTTC. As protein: CASSKTSGGGFEETQYF.

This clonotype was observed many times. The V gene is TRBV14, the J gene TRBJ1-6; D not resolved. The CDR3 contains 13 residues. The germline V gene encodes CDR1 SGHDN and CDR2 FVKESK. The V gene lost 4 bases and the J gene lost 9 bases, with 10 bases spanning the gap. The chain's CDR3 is CASSPRASSPLHF. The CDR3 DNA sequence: TGTGCCAGCAGCCCCCGGGCGAGTTCACCCCTCCACTTT.

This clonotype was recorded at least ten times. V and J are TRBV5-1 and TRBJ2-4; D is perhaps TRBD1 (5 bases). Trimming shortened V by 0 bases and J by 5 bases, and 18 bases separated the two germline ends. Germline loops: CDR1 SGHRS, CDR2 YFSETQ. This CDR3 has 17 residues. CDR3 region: CASSLETAGCVQNIQYF. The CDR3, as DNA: TGCGCCAGCAGCTTGGAGACAGCTGGATGTGTCCAAAACATTCAGTACTTC.

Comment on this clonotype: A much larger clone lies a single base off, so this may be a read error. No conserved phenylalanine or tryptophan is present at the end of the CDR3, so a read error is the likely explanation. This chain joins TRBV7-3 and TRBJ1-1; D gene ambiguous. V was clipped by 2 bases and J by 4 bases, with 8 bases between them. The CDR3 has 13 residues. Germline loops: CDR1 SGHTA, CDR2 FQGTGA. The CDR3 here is CASSLESGTEAFL. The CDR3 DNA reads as TGTGCCAGCAGCTTAGAATCGGGCACTGAAGCTTTCTTG.

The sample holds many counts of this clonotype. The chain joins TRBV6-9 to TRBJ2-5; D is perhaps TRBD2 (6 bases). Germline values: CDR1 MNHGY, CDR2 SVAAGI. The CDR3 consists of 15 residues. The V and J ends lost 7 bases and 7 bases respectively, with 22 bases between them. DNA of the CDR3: TGTGCCAGCATCGAGATCCGGGGGAGGCAGCGGACCCAGTACTTC. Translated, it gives CASIEIRGRQRTQYF.

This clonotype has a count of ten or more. The CDR3 here is CASSKPLLTSGAKNIQYF. CDR3 coding DNA: TGTGCCAGCAGCAAACCGCTGCTCACTAGCGGAGCCAAAAACATTCAGTACTTC. V gene TRBV12-3 or TRBV12-4 combines with J gene TRBJ2-4; TRBD2 matches 8 bases. This CDR3 has 18 amino acids. J lost 0 bases, V lost 6 bases, and 13 bases had no gene match.

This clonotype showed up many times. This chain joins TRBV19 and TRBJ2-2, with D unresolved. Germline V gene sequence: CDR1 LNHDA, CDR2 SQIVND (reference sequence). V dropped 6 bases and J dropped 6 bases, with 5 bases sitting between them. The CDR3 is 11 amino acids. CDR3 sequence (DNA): TGTGCCAGTAGACAACCCGGGGAGCTGTTTTTT. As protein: CASRQPGELFF. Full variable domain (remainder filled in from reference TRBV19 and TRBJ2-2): DGGITQSPKYLFRKEGQNVTLSCEQNLNHDAMYWYRQDPGQGLRLIYYSQIVNDFQKGDIAEGYSVSREKKESFPLTVTSAQKNPTAFYLCASRQPGELFFGEGSRLTVL.

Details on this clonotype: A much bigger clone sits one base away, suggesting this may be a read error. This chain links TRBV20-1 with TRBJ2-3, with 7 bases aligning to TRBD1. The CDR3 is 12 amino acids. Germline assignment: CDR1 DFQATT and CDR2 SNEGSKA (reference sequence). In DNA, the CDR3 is TGCGGTGCTATAGACAGGGCCGATACGCAGTATTTT. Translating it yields CGAIDRADTQYF.

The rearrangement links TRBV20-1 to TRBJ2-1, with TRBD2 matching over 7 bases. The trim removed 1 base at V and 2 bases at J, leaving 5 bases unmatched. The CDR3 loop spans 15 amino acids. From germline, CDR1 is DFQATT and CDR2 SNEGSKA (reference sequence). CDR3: CSARVRGVPYNEQFF. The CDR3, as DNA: TGCAGTGCTAGAGTCCGGGGGGTCCCCTACAATGAGCAGTTCTTC.